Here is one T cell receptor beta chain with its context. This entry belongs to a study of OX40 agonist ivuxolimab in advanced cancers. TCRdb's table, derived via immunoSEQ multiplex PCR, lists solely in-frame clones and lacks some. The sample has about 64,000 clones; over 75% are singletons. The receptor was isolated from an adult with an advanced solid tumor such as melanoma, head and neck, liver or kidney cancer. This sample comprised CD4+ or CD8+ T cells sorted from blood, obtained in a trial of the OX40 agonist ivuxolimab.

DNA for the CDR3: TGTGCCAGCAGTTCCGGAGGTGGGAAACTGTTTTTT. Amino acids: CASSSGGGKLFF. This sequence joins TRBV27 and TRBJ1-4, with D uncertain. Trimming cost V 4 bases and J 11 bases, with 11 bases left between them. CDR3 length: 12 amino acids. Germline V CDR1 and CDR2: MNHEY, SMNVEV (reference sequence).